This is a list of T cell receptor beta chains from one sample in a study of T cells after yellow fever vaccination. Each CDR3 protein gets one entry after TCRdb re-called the 5' RACE reads with MiXCR. Among approximately 180,000 distinct CDR3 sequences listed, about 6% were seen once. This sample comprised CD4+ T cells sorted from PBMCs, obtained on the day of the first yellow fever vaccination. Source of these receptors: a man aged 18 to 29 who received the YFV17D yellow fever vaccine. CDR3s include the opening cysteine and the closing phenylalanine or tryptophan. Each record gives: clone size, J gene, D gene, V gene, CDR3 protein, CDR3 DNA. A D gene is named only where the DNA matches it firmly. Part of the rows lack a size; the others show once, few, many or a class for expanded clones.

abundance: NA; j_gene: TRBJ2-3; d_gene: NA; v_gene: TRBV18; CDR3aa: CASPPPERGTDTQYF; CDR3nt: TGTGCCAGCCCACCACCGGAGCGTGGTACAGATACGCAGTATTTT
abundance: many; j_gene: TRBJ2-3; d_gene: NA; v_gene: TRBV7-2; CDR3aa: CASSWKGSDTQYF; CDR3nt: TGTGCCAGCAGCTGGAAGGGTTCAGATACGCAGTATTTT
abundance: NA; j_gene: TRBJ2-3; d_gene: NA; v_gene: TRBV7-6; CDR3aa: CASSLRPGVLTDTQYF; CDR3nt: TGTGCCAGCAGCTTAAGGCCTGGGGTTCTCACAGATACGCAGTATTTT
abundance: few; j_gene: TRBJ2-1; d_gene: TRBD1; v_gene: TRBV7-9; CDR3aa: CASSLLDRGRMYNEQFF; CDR3nt: TGTGCCAGCAGCCTATTGGACAGGGGGAGGATGTACAATGAGCAGTTCTTC
abundance: NA; j_gene: TRBJ2-5; d_gene: TRBD2; v_gene: TRBV4-3; CDR3aa: CASSQVEAGSYQETQYF; CDR3nt: TGCGCCAGCAGCCAAGTGGAAGCGGGATCGTACCAAGAGACCCAGTACTTC
abundance: NA; j_gene: TRBJ2-6; d_gene: NA; v_gene: TRBV18; CDR3aa: CASSPGYEANVLTF; CDR3nt: TGTGCCAGCTCACCAGGCTATGAGGCCAACGTCCTGACTTTC
abundance: many; j_gene: TRBJ1-2; d_gene: NA; v_gene: TRBV7-9; CDR3aa: CASSRGSYGYTF; CDR3nt: TGTGCCAGCAGCCGCGGGAGCTATGGCTACACCTTC
abundance: NA; j_gene: TRBJ2-3; d_gene: TRBD1; v_gene: TRBV4-3; CDR3aa: CASSQEPRGRDTQYF; CDR3nt: TGCGCCAGCAGCCAAGAACCGAGGGGGCGGGATACGCAGTATTTT
abundance: many; j_gene: TRBJ1-1; d_gene: NA; v_gene: TRBV9; CDR3aa: CASSPLRIVTEAFF; CDR3nt: TGTGCCAGCAGCCCCCTAAGGATTGTCACTGAAGCTTTCTTT
abundance: NA; j_gene: TRBJ2-1; d_gene: TRBD2; v_gene: TRBV11-3; CDR3aa: CASSLEASGGPRNEQFF; CDR3nt: TGTGCCAGCAGCTTAGAGGCTAGCGGGGGTCCTCGGAATGAGCAGTTCTTC
abundance: NA; j_gene: TRBJ2-3; d_gene: NA; v_gene: TRBV5-5; CDR3aa: CASSLVPFHTDTQYF; CDR3nt: TGTGCCAGCAGCTTGGTTCCCTTTCACACAGATACGCAGTATTTT
abundance: many; j_gene: TRBJ1-5; d_gene: TRBD1; v_gene: TRBV4-1; CDR3aa: CASSQGTGGQPQHF; CDR3nt: TGCGCCAGCAGCCAAGGGACAGGGGGTCAGCCCCAGCATTTT
abundance: many; j_gene: TRBJ2-5; d_gene: TRBD2; v_gene: TRBV12-3/TRBV12-4; CDR3aa: CASSLAAGLQETQYF; CDR3nt: TGTGCCAGCAGTTTAGCAGCGGGGTTACAAGAGACCCAGTACTTC
abundance: few; j_gene: TRBJ2-3; d_gene: TRBD2; v_gene: TRBV27; CDR3aa: CASTSGTFTDTQYF; CDR3nt: TGTGCCAGCACCAGCGGGACTTTCACAGATACGCAGTATTTT
abundance: many; j_gene: TRBJ2-2; d_gene: NA; v_gene: TRBV5-1; CDR3aa: CASSPGLGNTGELFF; CDR3nt: TGCGCCAGCAGCCCGGGCCTGGGCAACACCGGGGAGCTGTTTTTT
abundance: NA; j_gene: TRBJ2-7; d_gene: NA; v_gene: TRBV10-3; CDR3aa: CASSGSYSYEQYF; CDR3nt: TGTGCCTCATCGGGGTCCTACTCCTACGAGCAGTACTTC
abundance: NA; j_gene: TRBJ2-3; d_gene: TRBD2; v_gene: TRBV7-3; CDR3aa: CASSRSSGVGDTQYF; CDR3nt: TGTGCCAGCAGCCGTTCTAGCGGGGTCGGGGATACGCAGTATTTT
abundance: few; j_gene: TRBJ2-2; d_gene: NA; v_gene: TRBV18; CDR3aa: CASSLGGPNTGELFF; CDR3nt: TGTGCCAGCTCACTAGGCGGACCGAACACCGGGGAGCTGTTTTTT
abundance: few; j_gene: TRBJ2-5; d_gene: TRBD1; v_gene: TRBV20-1; CDR3aa: CSARDHEGAETQYF; CDR3nt: TGCAGTGCTAGAGATCACGAGGGGGCAGAGACCCAGTACTTC
abundance: NA; j_gene: TRBJ1-2; d_gene: NA; v_gene: TRBV28; CDR3aa: CASSLDPYGYTF; CDR3nt: TGTGCCAGCAGTTTAGACCCGTATGGCTACACCTTC
abundance: many; j_gene: TRBJ2-3; d_gene: NA; v_gene: TRBV10-2; CDR3aa: CASRRLAPDSTDTQYF; CDR3nt: TGCGCCTCCCGGCGGCTGGCACCAGATAGCACAGATACGCAGTATTTT
abundance: many; j_gene: TRBJ2-2; d_gene: TRBD2; v_gene: TRBV5-1; CDR3aa: CASSLPLAGNTGELFF; CDR3nt: TGCGCCAGCAGCTTGCCGCTAGCGGGGAACACCGGGGAGCTGTTTTTT
abundance: NA; j_gene: TRBJ1-3; d_gene: NA; v_gene: TRBV6-5; CDR3aa: CASSYSAYRAGNTIYF; CDR3nt: TGTGCCAGCAGTTACTCAGCTTACAGGGCTGGAAACACCATATATTTT
abundance: many; j_gene: TRBJ2-3; d_gene: TRBD2; v_gene: TRBV7-9; CDR3aa: CASSRHLAGSSTDTQYF; CDR3nt: TGTGCCAGCAGCCGCCACCTAGCGGGGTCTAGCACAGATACGCAGTATTTT
abundance: NA; j_gene: TRBJ2-5; d_gene: NA; v_gene: TRBV9; CDR3aa: CASSVGAVKETQYF; CDR3nt: TGTGCCAGCAGCGTAGGGGCAGTGAAGGAGACCCAGTACTTC
abundance: few; j_gene: TRBJ2-7; d_gene: NA; v_gene: TRBV12-5; CDR3aa: CASGSTATYEQYF; CDR3nt: TGTGCTAGTGGTTCGACAGCTACCTACGAGCAGTACTTC
abundance: NA; j_gene: TRBJ1-2; d_gene: NA; v_gene: TRBV4-1; CDR3aa: CASSALLTPGDGYTF; CDR3nt: TGCGCCAGCAGCGCCCTACTGACCCCGGGGGATGGCTACACCTTC
abundance: many; j_gene: TRBJ2-1; d_gene: TRBD1; v_gene: TRBV28; CDR3aa: CASSPRTGGRNEQFF; CDR3nt: TGTGCCAGCAGTCCTCGGACAGGGGGCAGGAATGAGCAGTTCTTC
abundance: many; j_gene: TRBJ2-3; d_gene: NA; v_gene: TRBV5-1; CDR3aa: CASSKDSHPSDTQYF; CDR3nt: TGCGCCAGCAGCAAGGACTCCCACCCGTCAGATACGCAGTATTTT
abundance: many; j_gene: TRBJ2-6; d_gene: NA; v_gene: TRBV5-6; CDR3aa: CASSLALGESYGANVLTF; CDR3nt: TGTGCCAGCAGCTTGGCCTTGGGTGAGTCATATGGGGCCAACGTCCTGACTTTC
abundance: many; j_gene: TRBJ2-3; d_gene: NA; v_gene: TRBV6-5; CDR3aa: CASSSLQGLTDTQYF; CDR3nt: TGTGCCAGCAGTTCGTTACAGGGTTTGACAGATACGCAGTATTTT
abundance: NA; j_gene: TRBJ1-5; d_gene: NA; v_gene: TRBV10-3; CDR3aa: CAISERQKSQPQHF; CDR3nt: TGTGCCATCAGTGAAAGGCAGAAGAGTCAGCCCCAGCATTTT
abundance: few; j_gene: TRBJ2-4; d_gene: NA; v_gene: TRBV3-1; CDR3aa: CASSQGGRLDIQYF; CDR3nt: TGTGCCAGCAGCCAGGGGGGGCGCTTAGACATTCAGTACTTC
abundance: NA; j_gene: TRBJ2-1; d_gene: TRBD2; v_gene: TRBV29-1; CDR3aa: CSVIPYVTSGGPPSSYNEQFF; CDR3nt: TGCAGCGTTATCCCTTACGTGACTAGCGGGGGGCCCCCGAGCTCCTACAATGAGCAGTTCTTC
abundance: few; j_gene: TRBJ2-1; d_gene: TRBD2; v_gene: TRBV5-1; CDR3aa: CASSLGLAGFYNEQFF; CDR3nt: TGCGCCAGCAGCTTGGGTCTAGCGGGATTCTACAATGAGCAGTTCTTC
abundance: NA; j_gene: TRBJ1-2; d_gene: TRBD1; v_gene: TRBV5-5; CDR3aa: CASSPRTGRARYGYTF; CDR3nt: TGTGCCAGCAGCCCTCGGACAGGGAGGGCCCGCTATGGCTACACCTTC
abundance: NA; j_gene: TRBJ1-3; d_gene: NA; v_gene: TRBV4-3; CDR3aa: CASSQGRRGLSSGNTIYF; CDR3nt: TGCGCCAGCAGCCAAGGGAGGAGAGGGCTGAGCTCTGGAAACACCATATATTTT
abundance: NA; j_gene: TRBJ2-3; d_gene: NA; v_gene: TRBV7-2; CDR3aa: CASSTGGPMSDTQYF; CDR3nt: TGTGCCAGCAGCACCGGGGGGCCTATGTCAGATACGCAGTATTTT
abundance: many; j_gene: TRBJ1-2; d_gene: NA; v_gene: TRBV28; CDR3aa: CASSTPSGRNSYTF; CDR3nt: TGTGCCAGCAGTACCCCCTCGGGCAGAAACAGCTACACCTTC
abundance: few; j_gene: TRBJ1-4; d_gene: NA; v_gene: TRBV5-4; CDR3aa: CASSLWQYEKLFF; CDR3nt: TGTGCCAGCAGCTTGTGGCAGTATGAAAAACTGTTTTTT
abundance: few; j_gene: TRBJ2-3; d_gene: NA; v_gene: TRBV6-5; CDR3aa: CASSYSGTFTQYF; CDR3nt: TGTGCCAGCAGTTACTCTGGGACATTTACGCAGTATTTT
abundance: many; j_gene: TRBJ1-1; d_gene: NA; v_gene: TRBV3-1; CDR3aa: CASGGVGTEAFF; CDR3nt: TGTGCCAGCGGGGGGGTGGGCACTGAAGCTTTCTTT
abundance: NA; j_gene: TRBJ1-5; d_gene: TRBD1; v_gene: TRBV12-3/TRBV12-4; CDR3aa: CASRQTGFQPQHF; CDR3nt: TGTGCCAGCAGACAGACAGGGTTTCAGCCCCAGCATTTT
abundance: NA; j_gene: TRBJ2-1; d_gene: NA; v_gene: TRBV30; CDR3aa: CAWSVGGTSFF; CDR3nt: TGTGCCTGGAGTGTAGGGGGTACATCCTTCTTC
abundance: NA; j_gene: TRBJ1-6; d_gene: TRBD1; v_gene: TRBV12-3/TRBV12-4; CDR3aa: CASTPGGGTSYNSPLHF; CDR3nt: TGTGCCAGCACCCCAGGGGGTGGAACGTCCTATAATTCACCCCTCCACTTT
abundance: many; j_gene: TRBJ2-5; d_gene: NA; v_gene: TRBV5-1; CDR3aa: CASSLGQGYQETQYF; CDR3nt: TGCGCCAGCAGCTTGGGTCAGGGATATCAAGAGACCCAGTACTTC
abundance: NA; j_gene: TRBJ2-5; d_gene: NA; v_gene: TRBV3-1; CDR3aa: CASSLDLTRQETQYF; CDR3nt: TGTGCCAGCAGCCTGGACTTGACCAGACAAGAGACCCAGTACTTC
abundance: NA; j_gene: TRBJ1-1; d_gene: TRBD1; v_gene: TRBV18; CDR3aa: CASSPGSGGATGTEAFF; CDR3nt: TGTGCCAGCTCACCGGGTTCAGGGGGCGCTACAGGCACTGAAGCTTTCTTT
abundance: NA; j_gene: TRBJ2-5; d_gene: TRBD2; v_gene: TRBV11-2; CDR3aa: CASSHPGRLAGTQTQYF; CDR3nt: TGTGCCAGCAGCCACCCGGGGAGGCTAGCGGGGACGCAGACCCAGTACTTC
abundance: many; j_gene: TRBJ1-1; d_gene: NA; v_gene: TRBV12-3/TRBV12-4; CDR3aa: CASSLRENTEAFF; CDR3nt: TGTGCCAGCAGTTTACGGGAAAACACTGAAGCTTTCTTT
abundance: NA; j_gene: TRBJ2-3; d_gene: NA; v_gene: TRBV4-2; CDR3aa: CASSQMASGTDTQYF; CDR3nt: TGTGCCAGCAGCCAGATGGCTAGCGGCACAGATACGCAGTATTTT
abundance: NA; j_gene: TRBJ2-5; d_gene: NA; v_gene: TRBV20-1; CDR3aa: CSARTGTSQETQYF; CDR3nt: TGCAGTGCACGGACCGGGACTTCACAAGAGACCCAGTACTTC
abundance: many; j_gene: TRBJ1-4; d_gene: TRBD1; v_gene: TRBV28; CDR3aa: CASSPPFLTGGDEKLFF; CDR3nt: TGTGCCAGCAGTCCACCATTCTTGACAGGGGGAGATGAAAAACTGTTTTTT
abundance: many; j_gene: TRBJ2-1; d_gene: TRBD1; v_gene: TRBV7-2; CDR3aa: CASTTGGVYNEQFF; CDR3nt: TGTGCCAGCACAACAGGGGGCGTCTACAATGAGCAGTTCTTC
abundance: many; j_gene: TRBJ2-7; d_gene: NA; v_gene: TRBV5-1; CDR3aa: CASSPWTGGEQYF; CDR3nt: TGCGCCAGCAGCCCCTGGACGGGTGGCGAGCAGTACTTC
abundance: many; j_gene: TRBJ1-4; d_gene: NA; v_gene: TRBV5-5; CDR3aa: CASSRDSSNEKLFF; CDR3nt: TGTGCCAGCAGCCGAGACAGTTCTAATGAAAAACTGTTTTTT
abundance: NA; j_gene: TRBJ2-2; d_gene: TRBD1; v_gene: TRBV20-1; CDR3aa: CSARPIGTGGAGELFF; CDR3nt: TGCAGTGCTCGCCCGATAGGGACAGGGGGCGCCGGGGAGCTGTTTTTT